One and the same sample provided the 30 T cell receptor beta chains below, sequenced in a study of T cell responses to AZD1222 COVID-19 vaccine. TCRdb's copy holds only in-frame clones and misses some; the assay was immunoSEQ multiplex PCR. The data show roughly 140,000 clones, roughly 91% seen once. The sequenced sample was peripheral blood, obtained on day 0 of AZD1222 vaccination. These receptors all stem from an adult in good health.

The DNA for the CDR3 is TGCGCCAGCAGCTTGACCGACAGGGGGTCTGGAAACACCATATATTTT. Amino acids: CASSLTDRGSGNTIYF. This chain uses TRBV5-1 with TRBJ1-3; 9 positions agree with TRBD1. The CDR3 consists of 16 residues. The germline V gene encodes CDR1 SGHRS and CDR2 YFSETQ. V shed 1 base, J shed 1 base, and the junction held 3 bases outside the gene matches.

This chain links TRBV24-1 with TRBJ2-5; the match to TRBD1 covers 7 bases. The CDR3 totals 16 residues. The J segment lost 5 bases and the V segment lost 2 bases, leaving 10 bases of the junction unmatched. Germline CDR1 is KGHDR and CDR2 is SFDVKD. CDR3 region: CATSDSTGAAGETQYF. The CDR3 DNA reads as TGTGCCACCAGTGATTCCACAGGGGCGGCTGGGGAGACCCAGTACTTC.

Only one count was recorded for this clone. The chain links TRBV6-5 to TRBJ1-6; 9 positions agree with TRBD1. CDR3 length equals 15 residues. The V segment lost 8 bases and the J segment 9 bases; nucleotides outside the gene matches: 11. Germline V lookup: CDR1 MNHEY, CDR2 SVGAGI. CDR3 residues: CASLSRTGAGSPLHF. The CDR3 nucleotides are TGTGCCAGCCTCTCCCGGACAGGGGCAGGTTCACCCCTCCACTTT.

The chain couples TRBV4-3 to TRBJ2-7; weak D call: TRBD2 (5 bases). Per the germline V gene, CDR1 is LGHNA and CDR2 is YSLEER. This CDR3 contains 15 residues. The ends were cut back, 0 bases at V and 2 bases at J, with 11 bases in the middle. The DNA of the CDR3 is TGCGCCAGCAGCCAAGATCCCGGGGTTCCCTACGAGCAGTACTTC. This gives the protein CASSQDPGVPYEQYF.

This chain uses TRBV29-1 with TRBJ2-5; TRBD1 is a possible D gene (6 bases). The germline V gene encodes CDR1 SQVTM and CDR2 ANQGSEA. V lost 6 bases and J 5 bases, leaving 19 bases between the germline ends. CDR3 size: 14 residues. CDR3 sequence (DNA): TGCAGCGTAACGGCCCAGGGGCGGATCGAGACCCAGTACTTC. Residues: CSVTAQGRIETQYF.

The chain employs TRBV5-1 and TRBJ2-2, with D perhaps given as TRBD1 or TRBD2 (5 bases each). Trimming removed 1 base from V and 4 bases from J, with 11 bases in between. Germline V gene lookup returns CDR1 SGHRS and CDR2 YFSETQ. The CDR3 is 15 residues long. CDR3: CASSLRGPRTGELFF. CDR3 sequence (DNA): TGCGCCAGCAGCTTGCGGGGACCGCGCACCGGGGAGCTGTTTTTT.

The CDR3 bases are TGTGCCAGCAGTTTGGTATTTGAGGGCCCCCACGAGCAGTACTTC. Amino acid sequence: CASSLVFEGPHEQYF. The rearrangement links TRBV27 to TRBJ2-7; D perhaps matches TRBD2 (5 bases). CDR1 MNHEY and CDR2 SMNVEV come from the germline V gene (reference sequence). Trimming pared 3 bases from V and 5 bases from J, leaving 17 bases between. The CDR3 has 15 residues.

For the CDR3, the DNA is TGTGCCAGCAGTTACGGGATTAACACCGGGGAGCTGTTTTTT. This encodes CASSYGINTGELFF. The chain has TRBV27 and TRBJ2-2, with a weak D call TRBD2 (5 bases). V shed 4 bases and J shed 2 bases, with 8 bases lying between them. The germline V gene has CDR1 MNHEY and CDR2 SMNVEV (reference sequence). This CDR3 region has 14 residues.

V gene TRBV7-8 combines with J gene TRBJ2-1; 12 bases are a match to TRBD2. The germline V gene has CDR1 SGHVS and CDR2 FQNEAQ. This CDR3 has 17 amino acids. J lost 2 bases, V lost 3 bases, and 5 bases had no gene match. CDR3 bases: TGTGCCAGCAGCTTTGGACTAGCGGGAACCACCTACAATGAGCAGTTCTTC. Translating it yields CASSFGLAGTTYNEQFF.

The chain joins TRBV12-3 or TRBV12-4 to TRBJ1-2; 9 positions match TRBD1. CDR3 length equals 13 residues. Germline trimming cut 5 bases from V and 7 bases from J; bases unmatched to any gene: 5. CDR3 nucleotides: TGTGCCAGCAGTCTAACAGGGGGCCTTGGCTACACCTTC. It codes for CASSLTGGLGYTF.

This chain uses TRBV25-1 with TRBJ1-5; the match to TRBD1 covers 9 bases. The germline V gene encodes CDR1 MGHDK and CDR2 SYGVNS. Trimming at V came to 10 bases and at J to 3 bases, leaving 7 bases not matched to a gene. CDR3 size: 14 residues. CDR3 region: CATQGTGSNQPQHF. CDR3 in DNA: TGTGCCACCCAGGGGACAGGGTCCAATCAGCCCCAGCATTTT.

This chain links TRBV11-2 with TRBJ2-7, with 10 bases lining up with TRBD2. Per germline, CDR1 SGHAT and CDR2 FQNNGV. The CDR3 loop spans 15 amino acids. V lost 6 bases and J lost 1; bases outside the gene matches: 6. The CDR3 DNA follows: TGTGCCAGCAGTGTGACTAGCGGGCCTTCCTACGAGCAGTACTTC. Amino acid sequence: CASSVTSGPSYEQYF.

CDR3 coding DNA: TGCGCCAGCAGCCCCCCAGGGGCGGGAGGGGGCACAGATACGCAGTATTTT. This sequence encodes CASSPPGAGGGTDTQYF. The gene calls are TRBV4-3 and TRBJ2-3; 9 bases fit TRBD2. Germline-derived CDR1 and CDR2 are LGHNA and YSLEER. This CDR3 is 17 amino acids long. Trimming cost V 4 bases and J 1 base; bases outside gene matches: 9.

This clone was counted a single time. V usage is TRBV15 and J usage is TRBJ2-5; D uncertain. CDR3 length: 14 residues. Germline assignment: CDR1 LNHNV and CDR2 YYDKDF (reference sequence). The V gene lost 3 bases and the J gene lost 3 bases, with 11 bases spanning the gap. CDR3 region: CATSRGGPEETQYF. DNA for the CDR3: TGTGCCACCAGCAGGGGTGGACCAGAAGAGACCCAGTACTTC. The full variable domain, in which reference TRBV15 and TRBJ2-5 provide the parts outside the CDR3, is DAMVIQNPRYQVTQFGKPVTLSCSQTLNHNVMYWYQQKSSQAPKLLFHYYDKDFNNEADTPDNFQSRRPNTSFCFLDIRSPGLGDTAMYLCATSRGGPEETQYFGPGTRLLVL.

This clone was seen just once. The chain combines TRBV6-5 with TRBJ2-7, with 9 nucleotides matching TRBD1. V lost 3 bases, J lost 5 bases, and 5 bases stayed unmatched. The germline gives CDR1 MNHEY, CDR2 SVGAGI. CDR3 length: 14 amino acids. Written as DNA, the CDR3 is TGTGCCAGCAGTTATGGGGACAGGGAGGACGAGCAGTACTTC. Translated, it gives CASSYGDREDEQYF.

This chain uses TRBV15 with TRBJ1-4, with 7 bases fitting TRBD1. This CDR3 comprises 14 residues. After removal of 6 bases from V and 4 bases from J, the junction contained 5 bases not matched to a gene. The germline V gene has CDR1 LNHNV and CDR2 YYDKDF (reference sequence). The DNA for the CDR3 is TGTGCCACCAGAACCGGGACAGATAATGAAAAACTGTTTTTT. It is translated as CATRTGTDNEKLFF.

This clone was recorded only once. The chain combines TRBV5-1 with TRBJ2-7; perhaps TRBD2 as D (6 bases). This CDR3 has 13 amino acids. Germline CDR1 SGHRS, CDR2 YFSETQ. Trimming took off 3 bases at V and 7 bases at J, with 14 bases between the two ends. The CDR3 nucleotides read TGCGCCAGCAGCTCGATGGGTGCGGGGGAGCAGTACTTC. It encodes CASSSMGAGEQYF.

J is TRBJ1-1 and V is TRBV5-1; 9 nucleotides align to TRBD1. This CDR3 is 15 amino acids long. CDR1 and CDR2 from the germline V gene are SGHRS and YFSETQ. V trimming: 2 bases; J trimming: 3 bases; junction bases outside the gene matches: 5. CDR3 sequence reads: CASSFLQGADTEAFF. The CDR3 nucleotides read TGCGCCAGCAGCTTCCTACAGGGGGCTGACACTGAAGCTTTCTTT.

The chain has TRBV6-5 and TRBJ1-1; D is unresolved. The CDR3 covers 11 residues. Looked up from germline, CDR1 is MNHEY and CDR2 is SVGAGI. Trimming shortened V by 8 bases and J by 8 bases, and 12 bases separated the two germline ends. CDR3 nucleotide sequence: TGTGCCAGCGCGACCCTATCCGAAGCTTTCTTT. As protein: CASATLSEAFF.

The V and J genes are TRBV5-8 and TRBJ1-5; D is unclear. V was pared by 4 bases and J by 4 bases, with 18 bases between. In germline, CDR1 is SGHTS, CDR2 YDEGEE. There are 16 residues in the CDR3. DNA for the CDR3: TGTGCCAGCAGCCCCGGGGTTCTCCTGGGGAATCAGCCCCAGCATTTT. This gives the protein CASSPGVLLGNQPQHF.

The chain combines TRBV2 with TRBJ2-1; 9 nucleotides match TRBD2. The ends lost 3 bases at V and 5 bases at J; junction bases unmatched: 5. CDR3 length: 15 amino acids. Germline values: CDR1 SNHLY, CDR2 FYNNEI. In DNA, the CDR3 is TGTGCCAGCAGTGATCAGCGGGGGGTAAACAATGAGCAGTTCTTC. Translation gives CASSDQRGVNNEQFF.

This clone was detected once. The DNA of the CDR3 is TGCGCCAGCAGTCCAGCGGGAGCGGCCTACGAGCAGTACTTC. It yields the protein CASSPAGAAYEQYF. The chain joins TRBV4-3 to TRBJ2-7, with TRBD2 identical over 8 bases. Per the germline V gene, CDR1 is LGHNA and CDR2 is YSLEER. This CDR3 region has 14 residues. Unmatched junction bases numbered 6, after V lost 6 bases and J lost 2 bases.

The chain has TRBV3-1 (or the pseudogene TRBV3-2) and TRBJ2-4; 9 bases match TRBD2. With 5 bases clipped from V and 8 bases from J, the junction kept 10 bases outside the gene matches. CDR1 is LGHDT, CDR2 YNNKEL, per germline (reference sequence). This CDR3 is built from 15 residues. In DNA form, the CDR3 reads TGTGCCAGCAGCTTAGCGGGGGACGGGAGGGACATTCAGTACTTC. Protein sequence: CASSLAGDGRDIQYF.

J is TRBJ1-1 and V is TRBV29-1; D is unresolved. V dropped 5 bases and J dropped 0 bases, with 10 bases sitting between them. Per the germline V gene, CDR1 is SQVTM and CDR2 is ANQGSEA. The CDR3 loop spans 13 amino acids. CDR3 DNA sequence: TGCAGCGTTACGGACCTCATGAACACTGAAGCTTTCTTT. It codes for CSVTDLMNTEAFF.

The chain uses TRBV10-2 and TRBJ1-2; D is possibly TRBD1 (6 bases). The CDR3 totals 14 residues. Per the germline V gene, CDR1 is WSHSY and CDR2 is SAAADI. V gave up 5 bases and J gave up 7 bases, with 17 bases separating them. CDR3 sequence: CASSPVGGLGGYTF. DNA for the CDR3: TGCGCCAGCAGTCCGGTTGGGGGGCTCGGTGGCTACACCTTC.

The chain carries TRBV7-8 and TRBJ1-6; 10 bases map to TRBD1. From germline, CDR1 is SGHVS and CDR2 FQNEAQ. The length of the CDR3 is 16 residues. V lost 5 bases to trimming and J lost 9 bases; unmatched junction nucleotides: 10. The DNA for the CDR3 is TGTGCCAGCAGCCACCGACGACAGGGGGCGAGTTCACCCCTCCACTTT. Translated, it gives CASSHRRQGASSPLHF.

The chain uses TRBV11-1 and TRBJ2-2; D is tentatively TRBD1 or TRBD2 (5 bases each). The V end was cut by 1 base, the J end by 4 bases, with 10 bases between. Germline-derived CDR1 and CDR2 are SGHAT and FQDESV (reference sequence). The CDR3 loop spans 15 amino acids. DNA of the CDR3: TGTGCCAGCAGCTTAGGAGGGGCGGGCACCGGGGAGCTGTTTTTT. This codes for CASSLGGAGTGELFF.

This chain uses TRBV7-9 with TRBJ1-5; no definite D call. This CDR3 spans 13 amino acids. From germline, CDR1 is SEHNR and CDR2 FQNEAQ (reference sequence). Trimming left V 4 bases short and J 16 bases short, with 20 bases between. The CDR3 region is CASSSALDEEIHF. For the CDR3, the DNA is TGTGCCAGCAGCTCGGCACTGGACGAGGAGATTCATTTT.

This chain connects TRBV12-3 or TRBV12-4 to TRBJ2-7; D might be TRBD1 (5 bases). The CDR3 length is 12 residues. V lost 6 bases, J lost 6 bases, and 12 bases lay in between. The CDR3 coding sequence is TGTGCCAGCAGGGGGCCGGGTCGCGAGCAGTACTTC. Translation gives CASRGPGREQYF.

This sequence joins TRBV4-3 and TRBJ2-3, with D possibly being TRBD2 (6 bases). V shed 1 base and J shed 2 bases, with 10 bases lying between them. The CDR3 has 15 residues. CDR1 LGHNA and CDR2 YSLEER come from the germline V gene. CDR3: CASSQGLGITDTQYF. The CDR3 coding sequence is TGCGCCAGCAGCCAAGGACTAGGGATCACAGATACGCAGTATTTT.